This T cell receptor beta chain was sequenced during a study of Ad26.COV2.S vaccination and SARS-CoV-2 variants. Background on the study: By the intramuscular route, Ad26.COV2.S was given once, or twice 56 days apart. Broader study findings: Marked by substantial breadth, spike-specific CD8+ and CD4+ T cell responses were reportedly seen after vaccination. Breadth measured for non-spike TCRs was similar across vaccine and placebo recipients. Spike-specific TCR breadth was greater after Ad26.COV2.S than placebo.

The table lists this clone with a count of one. The antigen is not known. The CDR3 is made up of 14 amino acids. Germline CDR1 reads LNHDA; CDR2 reads SQIVND (reference sequence). The V segment lost 3 bases and the J segment 4 bases; nucleotides outside the gene matches: 5. Treatment denoted: roughly 20 received Ad26.COV2.S at low or high dose, single or two shots; roughly five received placebo; per-sample allocation not given. Day 63 after the first vaccine or placebo injection was the time point for sampling. The table came from immunoSEQ multiplex PCR; TCRdb's copy has only in-frame clones and leaves some out. The table shows about 500,000 clones, with around 89% occurring only once.

The rearrangement uses TRBV19 and TRBJ1-2, with 7 bases lining up with TRBD1. Specimen: peripheral blood, collected in a trial of Ad26.COV2.S vaccine versus placebo. This TCR was sampled from a person aged 18-65 years who received the Ad26.COV2.S COVID-19 vaccine or a placebo. This chain's CDR3 is CASSIAGQLYGYTF. DNA for the CDR3: TGTGCCAGTAGTATCGCGGGACAGCTCTATGGCTACACCTTC. Combining the CDR3 with reference TRBV19 and TRBJ1-2 gives the whole variable domain DGGITQSPKYLFRKEGQNVTLSCEQNLNHDAMYWYRQDPGQGLRLIYYSQIVNDFQKGDIAEGYSVSREKKESFPLTVTSAQKNPTAFYLCASSIAGQLYGYTFGSGTRLTVV.